One and the same sample provided the 21 T cell receptor beta chains below, sequenced in a study of regulatory T cells in long-lasting Graves disease. Sample time point: persistent/refractory GD, antithyroid drugs over 5 years with positive TRAb. PBMC-extracted RNA yielded the TCR library. With iRepertoire HTBI primers and Arm-PCR of CDR3 regions, TCR beta libraries were built. TCRdb itself ran the multiplex PCR reads through MiXCR, one entry per CDR3 protein. The sample shows about 310,000 distinct CDR3 sequences, 22% of them seen only once. This specimen was peripheral blood mononuclear cells (PBMCs), taken when the disease was refractory, from a patient treated with antithyroid drugs. The source of these receptors is a female donor with Graves disease.

A few counts support this clonotype. V gene TRBV6-2 or TRBV6-3 combines with J gene TRBJ2-7; TRBD2 matches 8 bases. Trimming cost V 6 bases and J 0 bases; bases outside gene matches: 19. The length of the CDR3 is 19 residues. CDR1 MNHEY and CDR2 SVGEGT come from the germline V gene. DNA for the CDR3: TGTGCCAGCAGCCGATTAGCCGGTCTTAGCGGGATAAGCTCCTACGAGCAGTACTTC. Protein product: CASSRLAGLSGISSYEQYF.

This chain connects TRBV14 to TRBJ2-2; tentatively, D is TRBD2 (7 bases). The germline CDR1 and CDR2 sequences are SGHDN and FVKESK. This CDR3 is built from 15 residues. Deletions cut 6 bases from V and 2 bases from J, with 13 bases between. Here the CDR3 reads CASRQGLTNTGELFF. The CDR3 DNA is TGTGCCAGCAGACAGGGACTAACCAACACCGGGGAGCTGTTTTTT.

This sequence joins TRBV7-2 and TRBJ1-1; the D is unclear. CDR1 is SGHTA, CDR2 FQGNSA, per germline. Trimming cost V 1 base and J 4 bases, with 19 bases left between them. This CDR3 is built from 17 residues. The CDR3 DNA is TGTGCCAGCAGCTTAGGGGTAGTGACATTCTTGGTCACTGAAGCTTTCTTT. It translates to CASSLGVVTFLVTEAFF.

This clonotype was counted at least ten times. V usage is TRBV11-1 and J usage is TRBJ1-1; possibly TRBD1 for D (6 bases). Germline CDR1 reads SGHAT; CDR2 reads FQDESV (reference sequence). This CDR3 region has 13 residues. Deletions cut 6 bases from V and 2 bases from J, with 10 bases between. Here the CDR3 DNA reads TGTGCCAGCAGGGGGACACTTAACACTGAAGCTTTCTTT. It encodes CASRGTLNTEAFF.

This clonotype was counted at least ten times. The chain is built from TRBV20-1 and TRBJ1-4; no firm D call. The CDR3 covers 15 residues. V was shortened by 0 bases and J by 0 bases, with 8 bases between the two germline ends. Germline CDR1 is DFQATT and CDR2 is SNEGSKA (reference sequence). The CDR3 nucleotides are TGCAGTGCTAGAGACTACGGCGCAACTAATGAAAAACTGTTTTTT. This encodes CSARDYGATNEKLFF.

The chain links TRBV3-1 to TRBJ2-7; D ambiguous. Between the trimmed V and J ends, which lost 4 bases and 3 bases, there was a span of 10 bases. This CDR3 comprises 13 residues. From germline, CDR1 is LGHDT and CDR2 YNNKEL (reference sequence). CDR3 sequence: CASSPNRVYEQYF. The CDR3 DNA reads TGTGCCAGCAGCCCCAATAGGGTCTACGAGCAGTACTTC.

This clonotype occurred a few times. J is TRBJ2-3 and V is TRBV2; a possible D gene is TRBD2 (6 bases). CDR1 and CDR2 (germline): SNHLY, FYNNEI. V shed 6 bases and J shed 4 bases, with 17 bases lying between them. This CDR3 region has 15 residues. CDR3 loop: CASSAIAGSADTQYF. DNA of the CDR3: TGTGCCAGCAGCGCCATCGCGGGATCAGCAGATACGCAGTATTTT.

This clonotype was seen repeatedly, ten times or more. The V and J genes are TRBV7-2 and TRBJ1-1, with no clear D. Per the germline V gene, CDR1 is SGHTA and CDR2 is FQGNSA. V lost 1 base and J 1 base, leaving 4 bases between the germline ends. This CDR3 has 13 amino acids. CDR3: CASSLGANTEAFF. CDR3 bases: TGTGCCAGCAGCTTAGGTGCGAACACTGAAGCTTTCTTT.

V gene TRBV7-2 combines with J gene TRBJ2-4; the D gene is possibly TRBD1 (5 bases). CDR1 SGHTA and CDR2 FQGNSA come from the germline V gene. This CDR3 region has 15 residues. Trimming cost V 5 bases and J 0 bases, with 11 bases left between them. CDR3 amino acids: CASSLSRGAKNIQYF. The CDR3 coding sequence is TGTGCCAGCAGCCTATCTAGGGGAGCCAAAAACATTCAGTACTTC.

This clonotype was counted only a few times. The genes are TRBV19 and TRBJ2-5; TRBD2 is a possible D gene (5 bases). In germline, CDR1 is LNHDA, CDR2 SQIVND (reference sequence). The ends were cut back, 11 bases at V and 4 bases at J, with 20 bases in the middle. This CDR3 region has 14 residues. The CDR3 DNA reads as TGTGCCGCTGGGCCGGTCGGGGTAGGAGAGACCCAGTACTTC. Its translation is CAAGPVGVGETQYF. Full variable domain (rest looked up from reference TRBV19 and TRBJ2-5): DGGITQSPKYLFRKEGQNVTLSCEQNLNHDAMYWYRQDPGQGLRLIYYSQIVNDFQKGDIAEGYSVSREKKESFPLTVTSAQKNPTAFYLCAAGPVGVGETQYFGPGTRLLVL.

The V and J genes are TRBV20-1 and TRBJ2-5; tentatively, D is TRBD1 (5 bases). Trimming cost V 3 bases and J 5 bases, with 16 bases left between them. The CDR3 is 14 residues long. The germline V gene encodes CDR1 DFQATT and CDR2 SNEGSKA (reference sequence). CDR3 in amino acids: CSASDSILSETQYF. For the CDR3, the DNA is TGCAGTGCTAGCGACAGTATCCTATCGGAGACCCAGTACTTC.

The rearrangement joins TRBV7-2 to TRBJ1-1, with 8 positions matching TRBD1. With 6 bases clipped from V and 4 bases from J, the junction kept 4 bases outside the gene matches. Germline V gene lookup returns CDR1 SGHTA and CDR2 FQGNSA. The CDR3 loop spans 13 amino acids. The CDR3 DNA follows: TGTGCCAGCAGTCGCGGGACAGGCACTGAAGCTTTCTTT. It specifies CASSRGTGTEAFF. The full variable domain, in which reference TRBV7-2 and TRBJ1-1 provide the parts outside the CDR3, is GAGVSQSPSNKVTEKGKDVELRCDPISGHTALYWYRQSLGQGLEFLIYFQGNSAPDKSGLPSDRFSAERTGGSVSTLTIQRTQQEDSAVYLCASSRGTGTEAFFGQGTRLTVV.

This clonotype was found a few times. The V and J genes are TRBV6-2 or TRBV6-3 and TRBJ2-2, with 8 bases identical to TRBD2. The CDR3 runs to 16 residues. Germline V gene sequence: CDR1 MNHEY, CDR2 SVGEGT. Trimming took 0 bases from V and 5 from J; bases not matched to a gene: 5. CDR3 protein: CASSYSTGGRTGELFF. The CDR3 region has the DNA TGTGCCAGCAGTTACTCGACGGGAGGGCGAACCGGGGAGCTGTTTTTT.

This chain links TRBV19 with TRBJ1-5; no definite D call. The CDR3 covers 15 residues. Trimming shortened V by 4 bases and J by 0 bases, and 10 bases separated the two germline ends. Germline CDR1 and CDR2: LNHDA and SQIVND (reference sequence). In DNA form, the CDR3 reads TGTGCCAGTAGTACGACGGGGTATAGCAATCAGCCCCAGCATTTT. Amino acid sequence: CASSTTGYSNQPQHF.

The rearrangement joins TRBV25-1 to TRBJ2-4, with 8 bases identical to TRBD1. J lost 0 bases, V lost 4 bases, and 5 bases had no gene match. The CDR3 is made up of 16 amino acids. Per the germline V gene, CDR1 is MGHDK and CDR2 is SYGVNS. CDR3 sequence (DNA): TGTGCCAGCAGTGGGGACAGGACCTTAGCCAAAAACATTCAGTACTTC. The encoded protein is CASSGDRTLAKNIQYF.

This clonotype showed up just a few times. The V gene is TRBV4-3, the J gene TRBJ1-4; D is uncertain. This CDR3 is built from 16 residues. Trimming left V 3 bases short and J 8 bases short, with 19 bases between. Germline CDR1 LGHNA, CDR2 YSLEER. CDR3 nucleotides: TGCGCCAGCAGCCAGGGCCCGACGGGCCTCGGGGAAAAACTGTTTTTT. It encodes CASSQGPTGLGEKLFF.

This clonotype was detected many times. The rearrangement links TRBV12-3 or TRBV12-4 to TRBJ2-1; TRBD2 matches at 12 bases. V shed 2 bases, J shed 0 bases, and the junction held 14 bases outside the gene matches. The CDR3 contains 21 residues. The CDR3 here is CASSLYRGTSGSRSSYNEQFF. CDR3 nucleotide sequence: TGTGCCAGCAGTTTATATAGGGGGACTAGCGGGTCCAGAAGCTCCTACAATGAGCAGTTCTTC.

The J gene is TRBJ1-4, the V gene TRBV20-1, with a weak D call TRBD1 (6 bases). Germline assignment: CDR1 DFQATT and CDR2 SNEGSKA (reference sequence). The CDR3 length is 16 residues. V lost 0 bases and J 5 bases, leaving 16 bases between the germline ends. In DNA, the CDR3 is TGCAGTGCTAGAGACTGGGGGGCACAGGGAAATGAAAAACTGTTTTTT. It is translated as CSARDWGAQGNEKLFF.

CDR3 sequence reads: CASSLVVDGYTF. The CDR3 nucleotides are TGTGCCAGCAGCTTGGTCGTAGATGGCTACACCTTC. The genes are TRBV5-5 and TRBJ1-2; D is uncertain. Deletions cut 0 bases from V and 6 bases from J, with 6 bases between. The germline CDR1 and CDR2 sequences are SGHKS and YYEKEE (reference sequence). This CDR3 is built from 12 residues.

Only a few counts were recorded for this clonotype. The rearrangement joins TRBV9 to TRBJ2-7; D remains unclear. CDR1 is SGDLS and CDR2 is YYNGEE in the germline V gene. CDR3 length: 13 residues. Deletions cut 0 bases from V and 3 bases from J, with 7 bases between. CDR3 residues: CASSVAPNYEQYF. CDR3 DNA sequence: TGTGCCAGCAGCGTAGCCCCGAACTACGAGCAGTACTTC. Full variable domain (remainder filled in from reference TRBV9 and TRBJ2-7): DSGVTQTPKHLITATGQRVTLRCSPRSGDLSVYWYQQSLDQGLQFLIQYYNGEERAKGNILERFSAQQFPDLHSELNLSSLELGDSALYFCASSVAPNYEQYFGPGTRLTVT.

To note about this clonotype: A read error may account for a junction end that differs from germline. The rearrangement uses TRBV28 and TRBJ2-1, with 8 bases fitting TRBD1. Germline lookup yields CDR1 MDHEN and CDR2 SYDVKM. CDR3 size: 15 residues. CDR3 region: CAGSADRGQYNEQFF. The CDR3 region has the DNA TGTGCCGGCAGTGCAGACAGGGGACAGTACAATGAGCAGTTCTTC.